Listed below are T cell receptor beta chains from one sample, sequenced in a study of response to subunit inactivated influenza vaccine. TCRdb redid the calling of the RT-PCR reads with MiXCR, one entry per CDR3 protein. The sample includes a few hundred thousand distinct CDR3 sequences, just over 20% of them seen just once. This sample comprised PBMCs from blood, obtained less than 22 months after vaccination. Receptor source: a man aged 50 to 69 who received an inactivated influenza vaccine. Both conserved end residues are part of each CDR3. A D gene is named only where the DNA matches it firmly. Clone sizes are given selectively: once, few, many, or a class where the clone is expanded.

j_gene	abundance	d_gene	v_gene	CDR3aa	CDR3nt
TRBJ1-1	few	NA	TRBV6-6	CASSYFTNTEAFF	TGTGCCAGCAGTTACTTCACGAACACTGAAGCTTTCTTT
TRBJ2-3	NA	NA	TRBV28	CASSLEDRDTDTQYF	TGTGCCAGCAGTTTAGAGGACAGAGACACAGATACGCAGTATTTT
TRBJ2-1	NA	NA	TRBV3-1	CASSPAGNEQFF	TGTGCCAGCAGCCCAGCGGGTAATGAGCAGTTCTTC
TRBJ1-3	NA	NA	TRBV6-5	CASSFSPQSGNTIYF	TGTGCCAGCAGTTTCTCCCCCCAGTCTGGAAACACCATATATTTT
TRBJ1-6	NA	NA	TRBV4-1	CASSQVDPYNSPLHF	TGCGCCAGCAGCCAAGTTGACCCCTATAATTCACCCCTCCACTTT
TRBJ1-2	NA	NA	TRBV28	CASSLPTGSASRTF	TGTGCCAGCAGTCTACCAACAGGATCAGCTTCTCGCACCTTC
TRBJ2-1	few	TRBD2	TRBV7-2	CASSLVIAGGLGEQFF	TGTGCCAGCAGCCTAGTCATAGCGGGAGGGCTTGGTGAGCAGTTCTTC
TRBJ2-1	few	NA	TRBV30	CAWSVGRRATSYNEQFF	TGTGCCTGGAGTGTAGGTCGGCGGGCGACCTCCTACAATGAGCAGTTCTTC
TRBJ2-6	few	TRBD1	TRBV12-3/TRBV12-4	CASRTTGVNVLTF	TGTGCCAGCAGAACAACAGGGGTCAACGTCCTGACTTTC
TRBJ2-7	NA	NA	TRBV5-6	CASSLGGLHSYEQYF	TGTGCCAGCAGCTTGGGAGGGTTACACTCCTACGAGCAGTACTTC
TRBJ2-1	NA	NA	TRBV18	CASSPRGQGNEQFF	TGTGCCAGCTCACCACGGGGTCAGGGGAATGAGCAGTTCTTC
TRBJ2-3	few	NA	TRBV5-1	CASSLGTGHTGTDTQYF	TGCGCCAGCAGCTTGGGAACAGGGCACACCGGCACAGATACGCAGTATTTT
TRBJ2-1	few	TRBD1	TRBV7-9	CASRSGQGSYNEQFF	TGTGCCAGCCGTTCGGGACAGGGCTCCTACAATGAGCAGTTCTTC